Each of the 5 T cell receptor beta chains below was sequenced from the same sample in a study of shared clonotypes between healthy human individuals. The repertoire was sequenced with immunoSEQ multiplex PCR; TCRdb's copy has only in-frame clones and lacks some. The sample comprises 2,500,000 or so clones, around 90% of which are singletons, and 0.14% rests with the top ten. Material for sequencing was naive CD4+ T cells sorted from blood. As for subset: CD45RA+ positively selected. The origin of the receptors is a man younger than 35 in good health.

The V and J genes are TRBV19 and TRBJ1-2; 9 bases fit TRBD1. After removal of 4 bases from V and 4 bases from J, the junction contained 7 bases not matched to a gene. Germline V gives CDR1 LNHDA, CDR2 SQIVND (reference sequence). This CDR3 region has 15 residues. CDR3 nucleotides: TGTGCCAGTAGTAAAACAGGGGGCAAGGGCTATGGCTACACCTTC. This gives the protein CASSKTGGKGYGYTF.

The rearrangement links TRBV5-4 to TRBJ2-7, with D perhaps TRBD2 (5 bases). V dropped 3 bases and J dropped 4 bases, with 11 bases sitting between them. Germline CDR1 and CDR2: SGHNT and YYREEE (reference sequence). This CDR3 is built from 13 residues. The CDR3 loop reads CASSSKTSYEQYF. The CDR3 DNA is TGTGCCAGCAGCTCAAAAACTAGTTACGAGCAGTACTTC.

In the case of this clone: This sample also contains other DNA sequences that code for the same CDR3. This chain connects TRBV5-4 to TRBJ2-5, with D unclear. The V end was cut by 0 bases, the J end by 4 bases, with 4 bases between. The CDR3 extends over 12 amino acids. The germline CDR1 and CDR2 sequences are SGHNT and YYREEE (reference sequence). The CDR3 spells CASSLALETQYF. The CDR3 region has the DNA TGTGCCAGCAGCTTGGCCTTAGAGACCCAGTACTTC.

The J gene is TRBJ2-7, the V gene TRBV7-2; D is possibly TRBD1 (6 bases). From germline, CDR1 is SGHTA and CDR2 FQGNSA. Trimming cost V 3 bases and J 2 bases, with 14 bases left between them. CDR3 length equals 15 residues. The CDR3, as DNA: TGTGCCAGCAGCTTCCTCGGGACAAAAACCTACGAGCAGTACTTC. Protein: CASSFLGTKTYEQYF.

Notes on this clone: Other DNA sequences in this sample translate to the same CDR3. V usage is TRBV9 and J usage is TRBJ1-5; TRBD1 agrees at 7 bases. CDR1 SGDLS and CDR2 YYNGEE come from the germline V gene. The CDR3 runs 14 residues. V lost 0 bases to trimming and J lost 7 bases; unmatched junction nucleotides: 4. This chain's CDR3 is CASSVGQGNQPQHF. As DNA, the CDR3 is TGTGCCAGCAGCGTAGGACAGGGAAACCAGCCCCAGCATTTT.